One and the same sample provided the 23 T cell receptor beta chains below, sequenced in a study of beta chain features in type 1 diabetes. General observations from the study: There was a moderate but significant shortening of TCRB CDR3s in all four CD4+ subsets of Type 1 diabetes patients.

These TCRs are of unknown antigen specificity. Sequenced material consisted of expressed TCRB transcripts (all of the isolated RNA was reverse transcribed). Assay: immunoSEQ multiplex PCR; the TCRdb copy retains only in-frame clones and omits some. In the table there are some 640,000 clones, over 12% of which are singletons. Sequencing input: naive CD4+ T cells from blood. Source of these receptors: a man between 18 and 29 years old with type 1 diabetes.

This clone was seen a handful of times. The V and J genes are TRBV5-4 and TRBJ2-3, with 9 bases identical to TRBD1. This CDR3 region has 17 residues. V lost 1 base and J lost 6; bases outside the gene matches: 12. Germline CDR1 and CDR2: SGHNT and YYREEE (reference sequence). The CDR3 nucleotides read TGTGCCAGCAGCTTGACATTGGGACAGGGATCTACGGATACGCAGTATTTT. Encoded protein: CASSLTLGQGSTDTQYF.

This clone was detected a few times. The chain has TRBV4-3 and TRBJ2-1, with D perhaps being TRBD1 or TRBD2 (5 bases each). V gave up 0 bases and J gave up 8 bases, with 29 bases separating them. The germline V gene encodes CDR1 LGHNA and CDR2 YSLEER. The CDR3 is 20 amino acids. The CDR3 DNA reads TGCGCCAGCAGCCAAGATTTGATGGGACCGAACCTCCTCAGGGCCGATGAGCAGTTCTTC. It codes for CASSQDLMGPNLLRADEQFF.

J is TRBJ1-1 and V is TRBV5-4; 10 positions agree with TRBD1. From germline, CDR1 is SGHNT and CDR2 YYREEE (reference sequence). V dropped 3 bases and J dropped 8; count of bases not matched to a gene: 10. The CDR3 spans 15 residues. CDR3 DNA: TGTGCCAGCAGCTGGGTCCTCGGGACAGGGGACGAAGCTTTCTTT. Its translation is CASSWVLGTGDEAFF.

The chain joins TRBV28 to TRBJ2-2; no clear D. Germline CDR1 MDHEN, CDR2 SYDVKM. The CDR3 length is 15 residues. The V end was cut by 5 bases, the J end by 6 bases, with 16 bases between. CDR3 in DNA: TGTGCCAGCAGTCTCCCATTAACGGGCTCCGGGGAGCTGTTTTTT. This encodes CASSLPLTGSGELFF.

The CDR3 bases are TGTGCCAGCAGGCGTAGACCGTCAACAGGAGGGGAGACCCAGTACTTC. Translated: CASRRRPSTGGETQYF. The V call is TRBV5-6, the J call TRBJ2-5; the D gene is possibly TRBD2 (6 bases). Deletions cut 5 bases from V and 5 bases from J, with 22 bases between. From germline, CDR1 is SGHDT and CDR2 YYEEEE. The CDR3 extends over 16 amino acids. The full variable domain, its missing parts supplied by reference TRBV5-6 and TRBJ2-5, is DAGVTQSPTHLIKTRGQQVTLRCSPKSGHDTVSWYQQALGQGPQFIFQYYEEEERQRGNFPDRFSGHQFPNYSSELNVNALLLGDSALYLCASRRRPSTGGETQYFGPGTRLLVL.

This clone was detected only a few times. CDR3: CASSPRGGVAPYEQYF. CDR3 nucleotide sequence: TGTGCCAGCAGCCCACGGGGGGGCGTGGCTCCCTACGAGCAGTACTTC. This chain uses TRBV13 with TRBJ2-7, with TRBD2 identical over 8 bases. The ends lost 5 bases at V and 2 bases at J; junction bases unmatched: 11. Germline-derived CDR1 and CDR2 are PRHDT and FYEKMQ (reference sequence). The CDR3 has 16 residues.

The J gene is TRBJ2-3, the V gene TRBV30; 8 bases match TRBD2. The germline gives CDR1 GTSNPN, CDR2 SVGIG (reference sequence). CDR3 length: 13 amino acids. After removal of 5 bases from V and 2 bases from J, the junction contained 3 bases not matched to a gene. As DNA, the CDR3 is TGTGCCTGGGGGCGGGGGGACACAGATACGCAGTATTTT. Residues: CAWGRGDTDTQYF.

This clone was recorded a few times. V and J are TRBV7-2 and TRBJ1-1; 8 positions agree with TRBD1. This CDR3 is 16 amino acids long. Germline CDR1 reads SGHTA; CDR2 reads FQGNSA. J gave up 3 bases and V 4 bases, and 10 bases lay outside the gene matches. CDR3 DNA: TGTGCCAGCAGCTCTCCTCCTACCAGGGGGCACACTGAAGCTTTCTTT. This sequence encodes CASSSPPTRGHTEAFF.

This clone was seen more than once but under ten times. The chain joins TRBV2 to TRBJ1-2; D remains ambiguous. CDR1 and CDR2 from the germline V gene are SNHLY and FYNNEI. Trimming removed 0 bases from V and 6 bases from J, with 11 bases in between. This CDR3 region has 14 residues. CDR3: CASSEAGRADGYTF. CDR3 DNA: TGTGCCAGCAGTGAAGCGGGAAGGGCGGATGGCTACACCTTC.

In this sample, this clone turned up a few times. Other DNA sequences from this sample encode an identical CDR3 as well. This chain's CDR3 is CSVAAYNEQFF. The DNA of the CDR3 is TGCAGCGTGGCAGCCTACAATGAGCAGTTCTTC. V and J are TRBV29-1 and TRBJ2-1; D uncertain. The V end was cut by 6 bases, the J end by 2 bases, with 5 bases between. This CDR3 spans 11 amino acids. Per germline, CDR1 SQVTM and CDR2 ANQGSEA.

This clone has just a few counts. V gene TRBV7-2 combines with J gene TRBJ1-2, with 10 bases matching TRBD1. The CDR3 loop spans 14 amino acids. Trimming took 5 bases from V and 5 from J; bases not matched to a gene: 5. Germline V gene data show CDR1 as SGHTA and CDR2 as FQGNSA. The CDR3 region is CASSIDRGPYGYTF. CDR3 nucleotides: TGTGCCAGCAGCATTGACAGGGGGCCTTATGGCTACACCTTC.

This clone was detected a few times. The V call is TRBV7-9, the J call TRBJ2-1; possibly TRBD1 for D (6 bases). Germline V gene lookup returns CDR1 SEHNR and CDR2 FQNEAQ (reference sequence). The CDR3 runs to 12 residues. Trimming stripped 3 bases from V and 9 bases from J, with 9 bases between. This CDR3 is CASSFKGGEQFF. The CDR3 DNA follows: TGTGCCAGCAGCTTTAAAGGGGGTGAGCAGTTCTTC.

The CDR3 protein is CSVIPAVVGPQYF. CDR3 nucleotides: TGCAGCGTGATACCGGCGGTGGTTGGGCCCCAGTACTTC. J is TRBJ2-5 and V is TRBV29-1; D is undetermined. The CDR3 totals 13 residues. V was pared by 6 bases and J by 9 bases, with 20 bases between. In germline, CDR1 is SQVTM, CDR2 ANQGSEA.

The chain has TRBV5-4 and TRBJ1-2, with 7 bases lining up with TRBD1. J lost 5 bases, V lost 5 bases, and 9 bases had no gene match. CDR3 length equals 14 residues. Per the germline V gene, CDR1 is SGHNT and CDR2 is YYREEE (reference sequence). The CDR3 nucleotides are TGTGCCAGCAGGTCCGGTAAGGGGGCATATGGCTACACCTTC. Translating it yields CASRSGKGAYGYTF.

The gene calls are TRBV9 and TRBJ2-7, with a tentative D call TRBD1 (6 bases). The CDR3 length is 14 residues. Deletions cut 0 bases from V and 9 bases from J, with 16 bases between. Germline-derived CDR1 and CDR2 are SGDLS and YYNGEE. DNA for the CDR3: TGTGCCAGCAGCGTAGCTGGGGACAACGGGCGGCAGTACTTC. This sequence encodes CASSVAGDNGRQYF.

The rearrangement joins TRBV5-1 to TRBJ2-5, with 7 bases matching TRBD1. CDR3 length equals 14 residues. Germline assignment: CDR1 SGHRS and CDR2 YFSETQ. V was clipped by 4 bases and J by 7 bases; unmatched bases: 10. The DNA of the CDR3 is TGCGCCAGCAGCCCTGGGACAGACAAGGTGACCCAGTACTTC. Translating gives CASSPGTDKVTQYF.

This chain joins TRBV25-1 and TRBJ2-7; 9 nucleotides align to TRBD1. Trimming at V came to 4 bases and at J to 3 bases, leaving 1 base not matched to a gene. The CDR3 loop spans 13 amino acids. In germline, CDR1 is MGHDK, CDR2 SYGVNS. CDR3 region: CASSVTGGYEQYF. Here the CDR3 DNA reads TGTGCCAGCAGTGTGACAGGGGGCTACGAGCAGTACTTC.

This chain joins TRBV5-1 and TRBJ1-1; TRBD1 is a possible D gene (5 bases). The germline CDR1 and CDR2 sequences are SGHRS and YFSETQ. The V end was cut by 6 bases, the J end by 3 bases, with 15 bases between. This CDR3 spans 14 amino acids. The CDR3 nucleotides are TGCGCCAGCACCCCCGGGACGGTTGACACTGAAGCTTTCTTT. Protein product: CASTPGTVDTEAFF.

The V call is TRBV14, the J call TRBJ1-1; no clear D. In germline, CDR1 is SGHDN, CDR2 FVKESK. This CDR3 region has 12 residues. The V end was cut by 8 bases, the J end by 6 bases, with 13 bases between. As DNA, the CDR3 is TGTGCCAGCGGCCGACTGAGGGCTGAAGCTTTCTTT. Its translation: CASGRLRAEAFF.

In this sample, this clone turned up a few times. The J gene is TRBJ2-7, the V gene TRBV29-1; D is possibly TRBD2 (6 bases). Trimming took off 7 bases at V and 3 bases at J, with 22 bases between the two ends. Looked up from germline, CDR1 is SQVTM and CDR2 is ANQGSEA. CDR3 length: 15 residues. The CDR3 loop reads CSALLLSPGDYEQYF. The CDR3 DNA sequence: TGCAGCGCCCTTCTTCTTTCGCCGGGAGACTACGAGCAGTACTTC.

About this clone: At the DNA level, this CDR3 is encoded by other sequences in the same sample as well. The chain recombines TRBV9 with TRBJ2-1; 10 positions agree with TRBD2. V lost 0 bases, J lost 2 bases, and 5 bases stayed unmatched. The CDR3 length is 17 residues. In germline, CDR1 is SGDLS, CDR2 YYNGEE. DNA for the CDR3: TGTGCCAGCAGCGTAGGGCTAGCGGGAGCCCCCTACAATGAGCAGTTCTTC. It translates to CASSVGLAGAPYNEQFF. The variable domain in full, with the rest retrieved from reference TRBV9 and TRBJ2-1, is DSGVTQTPKHLITATGQRVTLRCSPRSGDLSVYWYQQSLDQGLQFLIQYYNGEERAKGNILERFSAQQFPDLHSELNLSSLELGDSALYFCASSVGLAGAPYNEQFFGPGTRLTVL.

The chain recombines TRBV12-5 with TRBJ2-3; weak D call: TRBD1 (7 bases). Germline lookup yields CDR1 LGHNT and CDR2 FRNRAP. Trimming stripped 6 bases from V and 2 bases from J, with 15 bases between. This CDR3 is 15 amino acids long. In DNA, the CDR3 is TGTGCTAGTGGCCTTCAGGGGGGATACACAGATACGCAGTATTTT. Translated, it gives CASGLQGGYTDTQYF.

This clone was picked up a small number of times. The rearrangement uses TRBV7-2 and TRBJ2-1; no definite D call. Trimming shortened V by 6 bases and J by 5 bases, and 8 bases separated the two germline ends. Germline-derived CDR1 and CDR2 are SGHTA and FQGNSA. This CDR3 region has 12 residues. The CDR3 here is CASRRPNNEQFF. CDR3 DNA sequence: TGTGCCAGCAGGAGGCCCAACAATGAGCAGTTCTTC.